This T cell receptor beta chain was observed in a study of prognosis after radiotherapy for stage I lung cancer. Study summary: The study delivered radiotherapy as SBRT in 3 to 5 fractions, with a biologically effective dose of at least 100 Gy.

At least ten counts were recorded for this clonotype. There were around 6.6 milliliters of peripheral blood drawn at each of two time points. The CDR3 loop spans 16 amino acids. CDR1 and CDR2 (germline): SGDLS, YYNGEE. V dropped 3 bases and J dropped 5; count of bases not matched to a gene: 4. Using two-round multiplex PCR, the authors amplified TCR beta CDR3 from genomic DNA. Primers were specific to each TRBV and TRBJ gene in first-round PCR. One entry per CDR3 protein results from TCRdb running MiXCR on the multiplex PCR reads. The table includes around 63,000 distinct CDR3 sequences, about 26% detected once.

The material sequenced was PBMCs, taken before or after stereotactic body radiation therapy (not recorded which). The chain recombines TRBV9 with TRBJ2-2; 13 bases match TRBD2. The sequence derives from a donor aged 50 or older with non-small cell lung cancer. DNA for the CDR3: TGTGCCAGCAGCGAGGGACTAGCGGGGTCGACCGGGGAGCTGTTTTTT. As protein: CASSEGLAGSTGELFF.